A single sample gave rise to the 9 T cell receptor beta chains below, sequenced in a study of yellow fever vaccine responses in identical twins (dated by TCRdb to the late 2010s). Receptor libraries were prepared by RT-PCR. Sequencer: Illumina HiSeq 2500. Using fastp trimming at Q25 and MiXCR clonotype assembly, TCRdb reanalyzed the public sequencing data and kept in-frame beta chains. Rows matching on CDR3 protein sequence are summarized as one entry with the most common DNA and genes. The sample includes just over 3,000 distinct CDR3 sequences, with 70% to 90% observed a single time. In total, the top ten clones hold approximately 2.9% of the sample. Sequencing was performed on T cells from blood (PBMCs), unsorted or a sorted subset (not recorded which), taken before or after yellow fever vaccination (not recorded which). The receptors were gathered from a young woman who received the yellow fever vaccine. Donor details come from another sample of the same person, matched by shared clones.

This rearrangement joins TRBV11-1 to TRBJ2-4, with 7 bases aligning to TRBD2. Germline trimming cut 4 bases from V and 0 bases from J; bases unmatched to any gene: 0. The CDR3 sequence is 14 residues long. Germline V gives CDR1 SGHAT, CDR2 FQDESV (reference sequence). CDR3 sequence (DNA): TGTGCCAGCAGCTCGGGGGGAGCCAAAAACATTCAGTACTTC. Protein: CASSSGGAKNIQYF.

V is TRBV11-3 and J is TRBJ2-1; D is unclear. Trimming left V 3 bases short and J 1 base short, with 7 bases between. The CDR3 has 14 residues. Germline V gene data show CDR1 as SGHNT and CDR2 as YENEEA. The CDR3 nucleotides are TGTGCCAGCAGCTTTTTAGGTTCCTACAATGAGCAGTTCTTC. Its protein is CASSFLGSYNEQFF.

This clonotype was seen more than once but under ten times. V is TRBV11-1 and J is TRBJ1-6, with a possible D match to TRBD1 (6 bases). The CDR3 contains 17 residues. The germline V gene encodes CDR1 SGHAT and CDR2 FQDESV (reference sequence). V lost 5 bases and J lost 10, with 24 bases in between. The CDR3 DNA is TGTGCCAGCAGCACCGTAAACACCGGGACACCGAAATCACCCCTCCACTTT. Amino acid sequence: CASSTVNTGTPKSPLHF.

This clonotype was recorded only once. V usage is TRBV28 and J usage is TRBJ2-6; D possibly uses TRBD1 or TRBD2 (5 bases each). Trimming took 4 bases from V and 2 from J, leaving 15 bases between them. The CDR3 covers 17 residues. Per the germline V gene, CDR1 is MDHEN and CDR2 is SYDVKM. The CDR3 loop is CASSSLQGPAGANVLTF. CDR3 in DNA: TGTGCCAGCAGTTCCCTTCAGGGACCCGCTGGGGCCAACGTCCTGACTTTC.

J is TRBJ2-4 and V is TRBV11-3; unclear D gene. Germline values: CDR1 SGHNT, CDR2 YENEEA. With 1 base removed from V and 6 bases from J, the gap between germline ends came to 4 bases. The length of the CDR3 is 12 residues. The CDR3 is CASSLGGNIQYF. CDR3 coding DNA: TGTGCCAGCAGCTTAGGCGGAAACATTCAGTACTTC.

This chain links TRBV3-1 with TRBJ2-5, with 8 bases that match TRBD1. Germline values: CDR1 LGHDT, CDR2 YNNKEL (reference sequence). Trimming took 3 bases from V and 3 from J; bases not matched to a gene: 3. The CDR3 sequence is 14 residues long. CDR3 protein: CASSQMDREETQYF. CDR3 sequence (DNA): TGTGCCAGCAGCCAGATGGACAGGGAAGAGACCCAGTACTTC.

The chain has TRBV10-2 and TRBJ2-7, with TRBD2 matching over 11 bases. Germline V CDR1 and CDR2: WSHSY, SAAADI. Trimming cost V 5 bases and J 4 bases; bases outside gene matches: 13. The CDR3 has 17 amino acids. This chain's CDR3 is CASSLLSKLAGAYEQYF. CDR3 in DNA: TGCGCCAGCAGTCTCCTATCGAAACTAGCGGGGGCATACGAGCAGTACTTC.

The CDR3 protein is CASGRVGRNYGYTF. In DNA, the CDR3 is TGCGCCAGCGGTCGCGTTGGACGGAACTATGGCTACACCTTC. The V and J genes are TRBV10-1 and TRBJ1-2; no reliable D call. CDR3 size: 14 residues. Trimming shortened V by 8 bases and J by 2 bases, and 15 bases separated the two germline ends. Germline lookup yields CDR1 WNHNN and CDR2 SYGVQD (reference sequence).

The chain recombines TRBV18 with TRBJ2-4; D is uncertain. This CDR3 has 16 residues. CDR1 and CDR2 (germline): KGHSH, LQKENI. Trimming cost V 0 bases and J 3 bases, with 12 bases left between them. CDR3: CASSPPQEKGKNIQYF. In DNA form, the CDR3 reads TGTGCCAGCTCACCACCCCAGGAGAAAGGCAAAAACATTCAGTACTTC.